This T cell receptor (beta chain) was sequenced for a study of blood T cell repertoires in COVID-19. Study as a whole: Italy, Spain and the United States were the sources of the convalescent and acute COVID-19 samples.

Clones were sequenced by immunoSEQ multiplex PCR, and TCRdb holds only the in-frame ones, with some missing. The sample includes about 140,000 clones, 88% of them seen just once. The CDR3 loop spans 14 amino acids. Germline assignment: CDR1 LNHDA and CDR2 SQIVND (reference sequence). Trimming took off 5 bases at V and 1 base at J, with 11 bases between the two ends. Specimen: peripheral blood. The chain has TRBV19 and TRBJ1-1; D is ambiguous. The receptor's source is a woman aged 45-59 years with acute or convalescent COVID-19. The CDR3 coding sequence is TGTGCCAGTAGTGATGCGGGAGGGAACACTGAAGCTTTCTTT. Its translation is CASSDAGGNTEAFF.